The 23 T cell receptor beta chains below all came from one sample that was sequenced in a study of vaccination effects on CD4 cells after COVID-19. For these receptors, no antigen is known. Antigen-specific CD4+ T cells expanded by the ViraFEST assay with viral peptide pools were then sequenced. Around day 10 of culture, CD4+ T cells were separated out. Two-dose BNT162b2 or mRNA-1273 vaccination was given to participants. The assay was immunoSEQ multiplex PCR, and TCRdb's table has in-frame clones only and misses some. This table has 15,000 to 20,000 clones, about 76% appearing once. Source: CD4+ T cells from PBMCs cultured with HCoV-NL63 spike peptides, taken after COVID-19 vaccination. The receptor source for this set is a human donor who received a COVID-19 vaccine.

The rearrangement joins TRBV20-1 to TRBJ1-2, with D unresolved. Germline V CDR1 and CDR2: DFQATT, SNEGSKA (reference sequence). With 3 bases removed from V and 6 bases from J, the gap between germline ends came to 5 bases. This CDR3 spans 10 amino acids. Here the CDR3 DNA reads TGCAGTGCTAGGATAGATGGCTACACCTTC. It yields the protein CSARIDGYTF.

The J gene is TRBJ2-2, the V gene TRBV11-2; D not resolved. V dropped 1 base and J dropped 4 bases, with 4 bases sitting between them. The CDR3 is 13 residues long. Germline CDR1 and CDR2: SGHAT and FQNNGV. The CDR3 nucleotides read TGTGCCAGCAGCTTAGTCGGCACCGGGGAGCTGTTTTTT. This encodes CASSLVGTGELFF.

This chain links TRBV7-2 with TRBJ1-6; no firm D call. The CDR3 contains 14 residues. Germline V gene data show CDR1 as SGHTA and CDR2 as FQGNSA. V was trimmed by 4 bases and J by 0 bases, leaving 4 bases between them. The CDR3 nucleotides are TGTGCCAGCAGCTACAGCTCCTATAATTCACCCCTCCACTTT. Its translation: CASSYSSYNSPLHF.

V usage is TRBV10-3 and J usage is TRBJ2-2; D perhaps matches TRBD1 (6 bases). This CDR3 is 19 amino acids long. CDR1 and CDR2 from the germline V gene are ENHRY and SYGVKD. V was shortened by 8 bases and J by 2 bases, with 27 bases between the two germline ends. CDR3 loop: CAIFQGSHSWEPNTGELFF. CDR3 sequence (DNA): TGTGCCATCTTCCAGGGGTCCCATAGCTGGGAACCCAACACCGGGGAGCTGTTTTTT.

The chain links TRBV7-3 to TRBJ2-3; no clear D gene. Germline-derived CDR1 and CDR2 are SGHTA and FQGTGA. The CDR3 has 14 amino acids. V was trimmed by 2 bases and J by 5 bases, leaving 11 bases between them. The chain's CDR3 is CASSLSPTGDTQYF. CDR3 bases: TGTGCCAGCAGCTTATCCCCGACGGGAGATACGCAGTATTTT. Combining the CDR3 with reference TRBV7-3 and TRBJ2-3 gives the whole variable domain GAGVSQTPSNKVTEKGKYVELRCDPISGHTALYWYRQSLGQGPEFLIYFQGTGAADDSGLPNDRFFAVRPEGSVSTLKIQRTERGDSAVYLCASSLSPTGDTQYFGPGTRLTVL.

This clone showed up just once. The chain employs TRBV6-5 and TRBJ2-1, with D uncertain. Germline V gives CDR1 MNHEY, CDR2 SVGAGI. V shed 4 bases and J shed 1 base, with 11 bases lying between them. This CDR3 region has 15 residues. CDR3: CASSSTPGSYNEQFF. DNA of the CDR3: TGTGCCAGCAGTTCGACCCCCGGATCCTACAATGAGCAGTTCTTC.

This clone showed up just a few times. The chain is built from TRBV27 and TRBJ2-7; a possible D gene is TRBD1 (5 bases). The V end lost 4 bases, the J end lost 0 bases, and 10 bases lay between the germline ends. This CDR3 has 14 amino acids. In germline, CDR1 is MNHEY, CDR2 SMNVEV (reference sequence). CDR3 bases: TGTGCCAGCAGTTACAGGACAAGCTCCTACGAGCAGTACTTC. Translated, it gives CASSYRTSSYEQYF.

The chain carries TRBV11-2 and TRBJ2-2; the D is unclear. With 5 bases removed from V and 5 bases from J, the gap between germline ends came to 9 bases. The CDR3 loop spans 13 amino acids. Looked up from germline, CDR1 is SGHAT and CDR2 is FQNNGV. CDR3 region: CASSPHLTGELFF. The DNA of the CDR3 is TGTGCCAGCAGCCCCCACCTTACCGGGGAGCTGTTTTTT.

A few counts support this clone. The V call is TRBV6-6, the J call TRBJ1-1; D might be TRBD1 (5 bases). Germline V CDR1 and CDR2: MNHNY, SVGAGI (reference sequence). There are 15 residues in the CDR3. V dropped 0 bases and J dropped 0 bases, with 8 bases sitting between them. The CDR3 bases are TGTGCCAGCAGTTACTCAGACAGAATGAACACTGAAGCTTTCTTT. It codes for CASSYSDRMNTEAFF.

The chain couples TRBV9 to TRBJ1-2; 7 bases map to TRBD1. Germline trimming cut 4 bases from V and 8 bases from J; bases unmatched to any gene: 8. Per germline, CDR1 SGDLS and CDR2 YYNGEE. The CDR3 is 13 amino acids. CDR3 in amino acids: CASSFRQGGGYTF. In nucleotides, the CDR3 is TGTGCCAGCAGCTTTAGACAGGGTGGAGGCTACACCTTC.

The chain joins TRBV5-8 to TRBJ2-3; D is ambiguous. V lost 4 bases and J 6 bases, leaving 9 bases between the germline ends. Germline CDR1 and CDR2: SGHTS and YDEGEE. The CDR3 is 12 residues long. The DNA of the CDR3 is TGTGCCAGCAGCCCAACACGGGATACGCAGTATTTT. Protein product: CASSPTRDTQYF.

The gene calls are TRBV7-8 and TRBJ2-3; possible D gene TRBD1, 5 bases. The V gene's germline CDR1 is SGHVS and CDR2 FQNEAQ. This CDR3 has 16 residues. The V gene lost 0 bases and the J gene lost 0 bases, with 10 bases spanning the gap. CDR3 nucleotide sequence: TGTGCCAGCAGCTTAGCCATCGACAGCAGCACAGATACGCAGTATTTT. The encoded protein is CASSLAIDSSTDTQYF.

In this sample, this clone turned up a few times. CDR3 amino acids: CASSLVSGGSLYNEQFF. The CDR3 DNA is TGTGCCAGCAGCTTAGTAAGCGGGGGGTCTTTATACAATGAGCAGTTCTTC. V and J are TRBV7-2 and TRBJ2-1, with 9 bases lining up with TRBD2. After removal of 1 base from V and 4 bases from J, the junction contained 8 bases not matched to a gene. Germline V gene sequence: CDR1 SGHTA, CDR2 FQGNSA. This CDR3 comprises 17 residues.

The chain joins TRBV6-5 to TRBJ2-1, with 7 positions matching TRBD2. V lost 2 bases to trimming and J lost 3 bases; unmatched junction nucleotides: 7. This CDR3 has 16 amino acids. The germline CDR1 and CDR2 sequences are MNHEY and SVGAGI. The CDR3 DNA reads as TGTGCCAGCAGTTACCGTCGCGGGAGCTTCTACAATGAGCAGTTCTTC. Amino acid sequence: CASSYRRGSFYNEQFF.

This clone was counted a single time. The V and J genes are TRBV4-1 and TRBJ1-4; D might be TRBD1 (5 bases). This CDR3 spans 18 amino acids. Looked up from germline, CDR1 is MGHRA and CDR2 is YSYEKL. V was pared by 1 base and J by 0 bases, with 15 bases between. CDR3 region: CASSQGMGPGSTNEKLFF. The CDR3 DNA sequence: TGCGCCAGCAGCCAAGGGATGGGACCAGGTTCAACTAATGAAAAACTGTTTTTT.

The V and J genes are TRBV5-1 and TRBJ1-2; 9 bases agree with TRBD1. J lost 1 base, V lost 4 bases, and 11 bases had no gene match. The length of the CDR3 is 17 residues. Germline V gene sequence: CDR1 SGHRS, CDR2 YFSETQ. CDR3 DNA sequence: TGCGCCAGCAGCCCCGGACAGGGGACCCCCGTTAACTATGGCTACACCTTC. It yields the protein CASSPGQGTPVNYGYTF. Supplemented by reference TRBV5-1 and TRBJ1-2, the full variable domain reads KAGVTQTPRYLIKTRGQQVTLSCSPISGHRSVSWYQQTPGQGLQFLFEYFSETQRNKGNFPGRFSGRQFSNSRSEMNVSTLELGDSALYLCASSPGQGTPVNYGYTFGSGTRLTVV.

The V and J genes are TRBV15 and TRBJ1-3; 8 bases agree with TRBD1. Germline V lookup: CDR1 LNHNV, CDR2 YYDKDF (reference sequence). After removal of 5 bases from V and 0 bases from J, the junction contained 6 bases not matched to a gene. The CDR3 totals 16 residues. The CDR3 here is CATSGDRGGSGNTIYF. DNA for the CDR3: TGTGCCACCAGCGGTGACAGGGGCGGCTCTGGAAACACCATATATTTT.

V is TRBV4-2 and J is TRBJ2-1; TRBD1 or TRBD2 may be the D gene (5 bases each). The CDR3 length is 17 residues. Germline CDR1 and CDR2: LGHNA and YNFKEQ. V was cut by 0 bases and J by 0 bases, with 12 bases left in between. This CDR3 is CASSQDTGRSSYNEQFF. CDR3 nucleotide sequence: TGTGCCAGCAGCCAAGATACGGGGCGGAGCTCCTACAATGAGCAGTTCTTC.

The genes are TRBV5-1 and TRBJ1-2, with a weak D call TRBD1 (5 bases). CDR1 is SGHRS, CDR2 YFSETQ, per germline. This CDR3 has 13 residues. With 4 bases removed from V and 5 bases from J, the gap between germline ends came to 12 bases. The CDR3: CASSPEGSYGYTF. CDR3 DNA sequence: TGCGCCAGCAGCCCGGAGGGGTCATATGGCTACACCTTC.

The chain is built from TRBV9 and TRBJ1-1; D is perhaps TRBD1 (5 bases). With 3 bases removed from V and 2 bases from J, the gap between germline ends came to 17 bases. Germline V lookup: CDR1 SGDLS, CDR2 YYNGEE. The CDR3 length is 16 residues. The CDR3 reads CASSGSGTFLNTEAFF. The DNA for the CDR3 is TGTGCCAGCAGCGGATCCGGGACTTTCTTAAACACTGAAGCTTTCTTT.

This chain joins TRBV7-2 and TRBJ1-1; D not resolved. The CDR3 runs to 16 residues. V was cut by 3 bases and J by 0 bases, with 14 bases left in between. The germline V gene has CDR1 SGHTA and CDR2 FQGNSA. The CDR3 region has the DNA TGTGCCAGCAGCTTTCAATACGGGTTCGTGAACACTGAAGCTTTCTTT. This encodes CASSFQYGFVNTEAFF.

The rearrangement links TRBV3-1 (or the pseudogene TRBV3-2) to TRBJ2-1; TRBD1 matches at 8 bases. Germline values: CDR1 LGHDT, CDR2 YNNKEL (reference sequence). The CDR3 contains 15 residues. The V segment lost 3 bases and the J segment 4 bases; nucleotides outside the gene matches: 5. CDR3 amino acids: CASSQQGADYNEQFF. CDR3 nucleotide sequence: TGTGCCAGCAGCCAGCAGGGGGCGGATTACAATGAGCAGTTCTTC.

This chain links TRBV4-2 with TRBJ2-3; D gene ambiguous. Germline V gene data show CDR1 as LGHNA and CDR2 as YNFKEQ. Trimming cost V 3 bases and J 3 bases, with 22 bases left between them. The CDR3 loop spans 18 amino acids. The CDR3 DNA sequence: TGTGCCAGCAGCCAGGGGTCGACCCCATCTATGAGGACAGATACGCAGTATTTT. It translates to CASSQGSTPSMRTDTQYF.